Below are 10 T cell receptor beta chains sequenced from a single sample in a study of T cells in Graves' hyperthyroidism and ophthalmopathy. The source material, RNA transcripts, was used to amplify TCR beta CDR3 regions. HTBI primers were the set used in a first-round RT-PCR of the TCR CDR3. TCRdb re-derived calls from the multiplex PCR reads in MiXCR, one entry per CDR3 protein. The table records about 540,000 distinct CDR3 sequences, approximately 44% of them present only once. Sequenced sample: peripheral blood or thyroid tissue (not recorded which). The receptors derive from a woman under 30 with Graves' hyperthyroidism.

This chain uses TRBV29-1 with TRBJ2-6; D remains unclear. V was cut by 7 bases and J by 13 bases, with 8 bases left in between. Germline-derived CDR1 and CDR2 are SQVTM and ANQGSEA. This CDR3 region has 9 residues. CDR3 region: CSGEQVLTF. CDR3 nucleotides: TGCAGCGGAGAACAGGTCCTGACTTTC.

Comments on this clonotype: One junction end disagrees with the germline gene, perhaps due to a read error. The chain joins TRBV10-3 to TRBJ1-2; 7 bases line up with TRBD1. Looked up from germline, CDR1 is ENHRY and CDR2 is SYGVKD. This CDR3 has 15 residues. In nucleotides, the CDR3 is TGTGCCAGCAGTTTCCGACAGGGCTCACTCTATGGCTACACCTTC. Residues: CASSFRQGSLYGYTF.

The chain combines TRBV7-6 with TRBJ2-7, with D perhaps TRBD1 or TRBD2 (5 bases each). With 1 base removed from V and 7 bases from J, the gap between germline ends came to 17 bases. The CDR3 loop spans 15 amino acids. CDR1 is SGHVS, CDR2 FNYEAQ, per germline. As DNA, the CDR3 is TGTGCCAGCAGCTTAGGCACCACCGGGGCGGATGAGCAGTACTTC. This encodes CASSLGTTGADEQYF.

The V call is TRBV12-5, the J call TRBJ2-7; no firm D call. V lost 1 base and J 6 bases, leaving 10 bases between the germline ends. The length of the CDR3 is 13 residues. Per germline, CDR1 LGHNT and CDR2 FRNRAP. The CDR3 DNA is TGTGCTAGTGGTTTGGCCCCGTTAGGCGAGCAGTACTTC. This codes for CASGLAPLGEQYF. The variable domain in full, completed from reference TRBV12-5 and TRBJ2-7, reads DARVTQTPRHKVTEMGQEVTMRCQPILGHNTVFWYRQTMMQGLELLAYFRNRAPLDDSGMPKDRFSAEMPDATLATLKIQPSEPRDSAVYFCASGLAPLGEQYFGPGTRLTVT.

The chain links TRBV10-3 to TRBJ2-7, with 7 bases fitting TRBD1. V gave up 4 bases and J gave up 9 bases; unmatched junction bases: 3. The CDR3 length is 11 residues. Germline CDR1 ENHRY, CDR2 SYGVKD. Written as DNA, the CDR3 is TGTGCCATCAGTGGCCAGGGGGTGCAGTACTTC. This sequence encodes CAISGQGVQYF.

The V and J genes are TRBV12-3 or TRBV12-4 and TRBJ2-7, with D uncertain. This CDR3 spans 13 amino acids. Deletions cut 6 bases from V and 5 bases from J, with 14 bases between. CDR3 protein: CASSPSSPDEQYF. The CDR3 nucleotides are TGTGCCAGCAGCCCATCCAGTCCAGACGAGCAGTACTTC.

The count of this clonotype is one. The gene calls are TRBV5-1 and TRBJ1-1; 9 positions agree with TRBD1. Germline lookup yields CDR1 SGHRS and CDR2 YFSETQ. This CDR3 contains 19 residues. J gave up 0 bases and V 0 bases, and 12 bases lay outside the gene matches. CDR3 nucleotides: TGCGCCAGCAGCTTGGCCGTCCCGGACAGGGGTTATGTGAACACTGAAGCTTTCTTT. It codes for CASSLAVPDRGYVNTEAFF.

Ten or more counts support this clonotype. In DNA form, the CDR3 reads TGTGCCAGCAGTGAAGTCGGAGTCAGGGGGGATGGCTACACCTTC. Its translation: CASSEVGVRGDGYTF. The chain has TRBV2 and TRBJ1-2, with 7 positions matching TRBD1. The CDR3 runs 15 residues. Germline V lookup: CDR1 SNHLY, CDR2 FYNNEI. The trim removed 1 base at V and 6 bases at J, leaving 8 bases unmatched.

The rearrangement uses TRBV9 and TRBJ1-1, with D possibly matching TRBD1 (6 bases). Trimming pared 0 bases from V and 7 bases from J, leaving 7 bases between. The germline gives CDR1 SGDLS, CDR2 YYNGEE. The CDR3 extends over 12 amino acids. The CDR3 bases are TGTGCCAGCAGCGTAGAGACAGGTGAAGCTTTCTTT. This gives the protein CASSVETGEAFF. Combining the CDR3 with reference TRBV9 and TRBJ1-1 gives the whole variable domain DSGVTQTPKHLITATGQRVTLRCSPRSGDLSVYWYQQSLDQGLQFLIQYYNGEERAKGNILERFSAQQFPDLHSELNLSSLELGDSALYFCASSVETGEAFFGQGTRLTVV.

This clonotype was seen a handful of times. This chain links TRBV7-8 with TRBJ1-4; no firm D call. The V gene's germline CDR1 is SGHVS and CDR2 FQNEAQ. This CDR3 comprises 15 residues. V lost 5 bases, J lost 0 bases, and 10 bases lay in between. Here the CDR3 DNA reads TGTGCCAGCAGCCTGTTAGGTTCAACTAATGAAAAACTGTTTTTT. Protein: CASSLLGSTNEKLFF.